This T cell receptor (beta chain) stems from a study of OX40 agonist ivuxolimab in advanced cancers. Broader study findings: The antigen specificity of the peripheral T cells (those that were expanded) was not determined.

This clone was observed once. As yet, its antigen is unknown. This CDR3 is also generated by other DNA sequences in the sample. Germline V gene lookup returns CDR1 SGHRS and CDR2 YFSETQ. The junction had 3 bases not matched to a gene; V was cut back by 3 bases and J by 6 bases. CDR3 size: 14 residues. It was autoimmune disease history or systemic immunosuppression that excluded patients. The data were produced by immunoSEQ multiplex PCR, yet TCRdb's version contains in-frame clones alone and is incomplete. Counted here are some 99,000 clones, around 94% occurring once; the ten biggest clones make up 0.15% to 0.2%.

This chain connects TRBV5-1 to TRBJ2-2, with 9 bases fitting TRBD1. The sample in question was CD4+ or CD8+ T cells sorted from blood, obtained in a trial of the OX40 agonist ivuxolimab. The TCR comes from an adult with an advanced solid tumor such as melanoma, head and neck, liver or kidney cancer. The CDR3 is CASSSRTGAGELFF. The CDR3 nucleotides are TGCGCCAGCAGCTCCCGGACAGGGGCCGGGGAGCTGTTTTTT.